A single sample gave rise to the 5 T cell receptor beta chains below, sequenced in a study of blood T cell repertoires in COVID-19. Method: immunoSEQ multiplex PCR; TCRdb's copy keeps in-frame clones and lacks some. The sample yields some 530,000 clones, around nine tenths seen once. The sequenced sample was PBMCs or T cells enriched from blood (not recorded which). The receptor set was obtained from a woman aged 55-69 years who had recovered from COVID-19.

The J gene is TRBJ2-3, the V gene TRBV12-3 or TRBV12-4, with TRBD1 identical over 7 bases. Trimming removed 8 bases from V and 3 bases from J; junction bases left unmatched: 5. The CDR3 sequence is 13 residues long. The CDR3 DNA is TGTGCCAGCCGCCGACAGGGTACAGATACGCAGTATTTT. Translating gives CASRRQGTDTQYF.

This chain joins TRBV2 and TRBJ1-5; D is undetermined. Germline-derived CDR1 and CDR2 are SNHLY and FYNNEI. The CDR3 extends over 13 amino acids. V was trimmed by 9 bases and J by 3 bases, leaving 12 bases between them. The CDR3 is CASRGNPNQPQHF. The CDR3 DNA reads TGTGCCAGTCGCGGAAATCCCAATCAGCCCCAGCATTTT.

CDR3 amino acids: CASSVSGGLHFNEQFF. The CDR3 nucleotides read TGTGCCAGCAGTGTAAGCGGGGGACTCCACTTCAATGAGCAGTTCTTC. This rearrangement joins TRBV2 to TRBJ2-1; TRBD2 agrees at 8 bases. Trimming took 4 bases from V and 6 from J; bases not matched to a gene: 11. The germline gives CDR1 SNHLY, CDR2 FYNNEI. CDR3 length equals 16 residues.

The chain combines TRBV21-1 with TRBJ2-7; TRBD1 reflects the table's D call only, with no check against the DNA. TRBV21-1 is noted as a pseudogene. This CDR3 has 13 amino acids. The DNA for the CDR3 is TGTGCCAGCAGCACGGGACAGAACTACGAGCAGTACGTC. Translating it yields CASSTGQNYEQYV.

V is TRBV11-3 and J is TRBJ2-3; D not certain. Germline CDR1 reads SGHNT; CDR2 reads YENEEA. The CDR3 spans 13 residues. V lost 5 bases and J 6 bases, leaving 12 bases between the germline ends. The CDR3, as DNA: TGTGCCAGCAGCCCCCCCGGGTACGATACGCAGTATTTT. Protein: CASSPPGYDTQYF. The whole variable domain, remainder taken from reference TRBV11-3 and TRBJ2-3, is EAGVVQSPRYKIIEKKQPVAFWCNPISGHNTLYWYLQNLGQGPELLIRYENEEAVDDSQLPKDRFSAERLKGVDSTLKIQPAELGDSAVYLCASSPPGYDTQYFGPGTRLTVL.